This TCR beta chain was found in a study of spatial heterogeneity in lung cancer (dated by TCRdb to between 2018 and 2020). The study in broad terms: Samples were obtained from approximately 72 patients with early-stage, untreated non-small cell lung cancer from the lung TRACERx cohort. Follow-up PBMC samples were sequenced whenever available, with a median time to follow-up of approximately 25 months after resection. In the raw uncorrected reads, each unique combination of TCR and UMI appeared on average more than ten times. The study quantitatively compared TCR alpha and beta repertoires across multiple tumor regions, matched nontumor lung and blood in non-small cell lung cancer. Beta-chain transcripts were consistently detected in greater numbers than alpha-chain transcripts, which likely reflected higher beta-chain transcript abundance. Nonsynonymous mutation counts, determined by whole-exome sequencing of tumor tissue, were related to features of the TCR repertoire. Both alpha and beta chains were TCR-sequenced in samples taken at surgery, namely 220 tumor regions, 61 to 65 matched nontumor lung samples and about 54 PBMC samples. Overall results and qualifications from the work: Only 13 to 15 patients were included in the comparisons of baseline and follow-up blood repertoires. Ubiquitous expanded tumor TCRs showed up in blood more often at tumor resection than at routine follow-up. Confirming at a functional level the hypothesis that regional TCRs recognize regional mutations was considered to require additional single-cell paired TCR alpha and beta sequencing.

The table lists this clonotype with many counts. This clone's antigen is unknown. No much larger clone is present one base from it, and per-base qualities are unavailable. To prepare the library, 5' RACE was applied. The data were produced on a NextSeq 500. To allow correction of PCR and sequencing errors, the TCR library protocol tagged every TCR cDNA molecule with a unique molecular identifier. The original pipeline was this. Decombinator tools were used for TCR identification, UMI-based error correction and CDR3 extraction. Expanded TCRs were defined as those above a frequency of 2 per 1,000, corresponding to the top 1% of the tumor frequency distribution. Rényi diversity was computed with the R vegan package after subsampling each repertoire 100 times to 5,000 TCRs. CDR3 similarity networks were built from amino acid triplet string-kernel similarity, connecting CDR3s with pairwise similarity above 0.82. The public reads were quality trimmed at Q25 with fastp and then assembled into clones with MiXCR by TCRdb, keeping productive beta chains. Merged by CDR3 protein, the rows form single entries marked with the most common genes and DNA. For this entry, the V and J calls and clone size follow TCRdb and not the study's own pipeline. Within this sample are under 25,000 distinct CDR3 sequences, with about 9.1% of them counted one time only. Clones ranked in the top ten supply 30% to 45% of the sample.

The time point tag for this specimen amounts to: blood at routine non-recurrence follow-up after resection. For TCR sequencing, whole RNA was extracted from tumor and nontumor lung tissue, or from cryopreserved PBMC samples, and no cell sorting was done. Only patients with enough RNA available from two or more tumor regions were chosen for TCR sequencing. The receptor comes from a female donor with early-stage non-small cell lung cancer. The input for sequencing was PBMCs, taken at follow-up.

The CDR3 sequence is CASSITQGSQPQHF. The sequenced DNA is TGTGCCAGTAGTATAACGCAGGGTAGTCAGCCCCAGCATTTT. The chain is made from TRBV19 and TRBJ1-5; TRBD1 is a weak D gene call, 5 bases matching. CDR1 and CDR2 are read off the germline V gene (reference sequence) as LNHDA and SQIVND. The CDR3 contains 14 residues, cysteine and phenylalanine counted. The kept DNA is CDR3 alone, 42 bases in frame from the first base. V is pared back by 2 bases and J by 6 bases, with 11 bases lying between the germline termini. The full variable domain, with segments outside the CDR3 supplied by the reference TRBV19 and TRBJ1-5 proteins, appears as DGGITQSPKYLFRKEGQNVTLSCEQNLNHDAMYWYRQDPGQGLRLIYYSQIVNDFQKGDIAEGYSVSREKKESFPLTVTSAQKNPTAFYLCASSITQGSQPQHFGDGTRLSIL.